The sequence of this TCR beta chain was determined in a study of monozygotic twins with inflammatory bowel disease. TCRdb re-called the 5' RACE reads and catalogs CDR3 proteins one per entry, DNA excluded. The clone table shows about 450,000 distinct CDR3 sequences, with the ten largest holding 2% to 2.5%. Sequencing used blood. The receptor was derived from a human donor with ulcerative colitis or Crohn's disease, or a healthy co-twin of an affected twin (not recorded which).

This CDR3 is CASSFNVVGGVKDTQYF. The V gene is TRBV7-6, the J gene TRBJ2-3; TCRdb calls TRBD1, which cannot be checked without DNA. This CDR3 has 17 amino acids. Germline CDR1 SGHVS, CDR2 FNYEAQ.